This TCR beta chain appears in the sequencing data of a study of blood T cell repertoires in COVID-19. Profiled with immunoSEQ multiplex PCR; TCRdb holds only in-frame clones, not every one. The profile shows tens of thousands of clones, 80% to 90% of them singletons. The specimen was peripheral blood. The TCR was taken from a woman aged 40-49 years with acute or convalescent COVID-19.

In DNA form, the CDR3 reads TGCAGCGTTGCTACAGCCCAAGAGACCCAGTACTTC. Translation gives CSVATAQETQYF. The chain employs TRBV29-1 and TRBJ2-5; D unclear. The length of the CDR3 is 12 residues. V dropped 4 bases and J dropped 1 base, with 7 bases sitting between them. Germline V gene lookup returns CDR1 SQVTM and CDR2 ANQGSEA.